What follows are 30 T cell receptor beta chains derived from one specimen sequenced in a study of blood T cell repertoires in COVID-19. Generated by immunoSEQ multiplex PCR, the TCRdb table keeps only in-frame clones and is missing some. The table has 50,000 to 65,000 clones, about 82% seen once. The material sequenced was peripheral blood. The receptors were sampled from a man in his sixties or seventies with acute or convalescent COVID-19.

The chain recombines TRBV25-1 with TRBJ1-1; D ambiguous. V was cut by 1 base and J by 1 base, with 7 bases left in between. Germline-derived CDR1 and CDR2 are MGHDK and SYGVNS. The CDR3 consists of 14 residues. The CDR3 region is CASSESGENTEAFF. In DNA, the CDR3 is TGTGCCAGCAGTGAATCGGGTGAGAACACTGAAGCTTTCTTT.

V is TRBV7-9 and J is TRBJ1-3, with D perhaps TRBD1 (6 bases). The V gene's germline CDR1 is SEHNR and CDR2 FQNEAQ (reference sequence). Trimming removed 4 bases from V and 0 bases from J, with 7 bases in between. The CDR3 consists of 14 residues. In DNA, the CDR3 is TGTGCCAGCAGCTACAGGGACTCTGGAAACACCATATATTTT. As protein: CASSYRDSGNTIYF. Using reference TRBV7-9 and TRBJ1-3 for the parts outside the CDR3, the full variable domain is DTGVSQNPRHKITKRGQNVTFRCDPISEHNRLYWYRQTLGQGPEFLTYFQNEAQLEKSRLLSDRFSAERPKGSFSTLEIQRTEQGDSAMYLCASSYRDSGNTIYFGEGSWLTVV.

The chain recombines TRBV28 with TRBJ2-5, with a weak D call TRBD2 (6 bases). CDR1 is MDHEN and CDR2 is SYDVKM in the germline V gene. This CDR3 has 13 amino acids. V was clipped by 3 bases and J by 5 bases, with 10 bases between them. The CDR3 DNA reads TGTGCCAGCAGTTTTCCAGGGAGGGAGACCCAGTACTTC. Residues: CASSFPGRETQYF.

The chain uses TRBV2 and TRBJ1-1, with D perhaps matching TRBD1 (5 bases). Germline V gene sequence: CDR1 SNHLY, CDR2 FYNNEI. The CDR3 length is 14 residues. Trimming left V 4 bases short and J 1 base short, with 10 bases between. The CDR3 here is CASSGRQSNTEAFF. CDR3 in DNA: TGTGCCAGCAGTGGGAGACAGTCGAACACTGAAGCTTTCTTT.

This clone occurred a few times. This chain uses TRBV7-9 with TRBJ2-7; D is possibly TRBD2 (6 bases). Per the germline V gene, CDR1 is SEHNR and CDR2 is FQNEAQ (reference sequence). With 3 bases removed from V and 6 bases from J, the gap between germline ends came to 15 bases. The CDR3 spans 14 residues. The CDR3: CASSFGQRRGEQYF. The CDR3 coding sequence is TGTGCCAGCAGCTTCGGGCAGAGGCGGGGCGAGCAGTACTTC.

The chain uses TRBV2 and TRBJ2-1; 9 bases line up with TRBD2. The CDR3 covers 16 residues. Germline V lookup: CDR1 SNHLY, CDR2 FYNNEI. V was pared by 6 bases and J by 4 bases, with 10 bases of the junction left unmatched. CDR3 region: CASRSLGGGVYNEQFF. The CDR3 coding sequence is TGTGCCAGCAGATCCCTGGGCGGGGGGGTTTACAATGAGCAGTTCTTC.

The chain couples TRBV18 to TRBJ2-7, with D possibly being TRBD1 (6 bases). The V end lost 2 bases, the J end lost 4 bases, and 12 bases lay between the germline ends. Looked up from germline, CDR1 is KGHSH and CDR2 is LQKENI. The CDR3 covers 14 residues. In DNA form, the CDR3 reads TGTGCCAGCTCACCAAACAGGGAAGCATACGAGCAGTACTTC. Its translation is CASSPNREAYEQYF.

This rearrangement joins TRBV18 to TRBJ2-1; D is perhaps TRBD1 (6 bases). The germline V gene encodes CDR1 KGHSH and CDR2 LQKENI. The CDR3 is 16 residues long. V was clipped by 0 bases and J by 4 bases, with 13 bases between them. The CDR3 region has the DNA TGTGCCAGCTCACCACCGTCACAGGGAAGGTACAATGAGCAGTTCTTC. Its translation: CASSPPSQGRYNEQFF.

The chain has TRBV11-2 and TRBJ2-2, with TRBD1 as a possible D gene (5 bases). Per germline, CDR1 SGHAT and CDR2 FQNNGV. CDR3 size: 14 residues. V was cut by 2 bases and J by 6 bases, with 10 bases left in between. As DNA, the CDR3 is TGTGCCAGCAGCTTACTGGCCAGGGCCGGGGAGCTGTTTTTT. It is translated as CASSLLARAGELFF.

For the CDR3, the DNA is TGCGCCAGCAGCACCCTAGCGGGGGACTACAATGAGCAGTTCTTC. Translation: CASSTLAGDYNEQFF. The genes are TRBV5-1 and TRBJ2-1, with 10 bases aligning to TRBD2. Looked up from germline, CDR1 is SGHRS and CDR2 is YFSETQ. V trimming: 4 bases; J trimming: 3 bases; junction bases outside the gene matches: 4. This CDR3 has 15 residues.

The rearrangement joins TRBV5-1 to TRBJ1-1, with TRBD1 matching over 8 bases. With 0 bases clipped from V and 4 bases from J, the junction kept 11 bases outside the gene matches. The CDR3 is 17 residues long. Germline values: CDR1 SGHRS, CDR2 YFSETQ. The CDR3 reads CASSLGQGLGAGTEAFF. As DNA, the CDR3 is TGCGCCAGCAGCTTGGGACAGGGGCTCGGCGCGGGCACTGAAGCTTTCTTT.

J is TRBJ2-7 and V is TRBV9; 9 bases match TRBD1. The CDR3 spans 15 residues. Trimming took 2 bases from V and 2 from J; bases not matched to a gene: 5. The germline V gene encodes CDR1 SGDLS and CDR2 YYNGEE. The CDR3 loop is CASSVGQGKAYEQYF. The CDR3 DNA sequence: TGTGCCAGCAGCGTCGGACAGGGGAAAGCCTACGAGCAGTACTTC.

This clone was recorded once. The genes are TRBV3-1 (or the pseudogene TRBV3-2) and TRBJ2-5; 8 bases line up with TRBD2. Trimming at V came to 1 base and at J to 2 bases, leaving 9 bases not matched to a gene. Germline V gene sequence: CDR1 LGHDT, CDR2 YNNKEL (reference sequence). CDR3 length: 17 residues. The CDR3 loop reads CASSQAAGRGAQETQYF. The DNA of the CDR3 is TGTGCCAGCAGCCAAGCCGCCGGGCGGGGGGCTCAAGAGACCCAGTACTTC.

As DNA, the CDR3 is TGCGCCAGCAGCCAAGTTATGTCCTCTGGAAACACCATATATTTT. Its translation: CASSQVMSSGNTIYF. The chain combines TRBV4-1 with TRBJ1-3; D uncertain. Germline V lookup: CDR1 MGHRA, CDR2 YSYEKL. The CDR3 contains 15 residues. V was shortened by 1 base and J by 0 bases, with 7 bases between the two germline ends.

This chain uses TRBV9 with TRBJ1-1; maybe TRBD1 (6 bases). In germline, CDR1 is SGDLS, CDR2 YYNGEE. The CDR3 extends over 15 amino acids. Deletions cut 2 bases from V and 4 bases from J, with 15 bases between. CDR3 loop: CASSVRSRGGTEAFF. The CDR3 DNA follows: TGTGCCAGCAGCGTTCGTTCGCGAGGGGGCACTGAAGCTTTCTTT.

CDR3 loop: CASSHLQDTGELFF. In DNA form, the CDR3 reads TGTGCCAGCAGCCACCTACAGGACACCGGGGAGCTGTTTTTT. The chain carries TRBV3-1 (or the pseudogene TRBV3-2) and TRBJ2-2, with D tentatively TRBD1 (5 bases). Trimming pared 3 bases from V and 3 bases from J, leaving 8 bases between. This CDR3 is 14 amino acids long. Per germline, CDR1 LGHDT and CDR2 YNNKEL (reference sequence).

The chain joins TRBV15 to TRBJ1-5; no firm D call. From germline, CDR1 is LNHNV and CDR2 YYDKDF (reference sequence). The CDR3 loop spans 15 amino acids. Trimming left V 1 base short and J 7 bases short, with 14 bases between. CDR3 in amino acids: CATSRVSRESQPQHF. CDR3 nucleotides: TGTGCCACCAGCAGAGTGTCGAGGGAAAGCCAGCCCCAGCATTTT.

In nucleotides, the CDR3 is TGTGCCAGCAGTGAAGCGGGGACTAGGGAGCAGTACTTC. Translation gives CASSEAGTREQYF. The V gene is TRBV2, the J gene TRBJ2-7; TRBD2 matches 8 bases. The CDR3 has 13 amino acids. V gave up 0 bases and J gave up 7 bases; unmatched junction bases: 2. Germline V gene data show CDR1 as SNHLY and CDR2 as FYNNEI. Using reference TRBV2 and TRBJ2-7 for the parts outside the CDR3, the full variable domain is EPEVTQTPSHQVTQMGQEVILRCVPISNHLYFYWYRQILGQKVEFLVSFYNNEISEKSEIFDDQFSVERPDGSNFTLKIRSTKLEDSAMYFCASSEAGTREQYFGPGTRLTVT.

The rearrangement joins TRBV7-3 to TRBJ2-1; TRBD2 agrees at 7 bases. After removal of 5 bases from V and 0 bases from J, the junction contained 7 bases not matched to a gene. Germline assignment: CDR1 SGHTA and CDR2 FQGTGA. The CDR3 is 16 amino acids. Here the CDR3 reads CASSLTAGISYNEQFF. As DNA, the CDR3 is TGTGCCAGCAGCCTTACAGCGGGGATCTCCTACAATGAGCAGTTCTTC.

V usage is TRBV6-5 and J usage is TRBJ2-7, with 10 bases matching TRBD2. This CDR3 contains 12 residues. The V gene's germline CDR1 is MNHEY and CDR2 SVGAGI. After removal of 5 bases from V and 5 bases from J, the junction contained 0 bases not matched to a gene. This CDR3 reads CASSSGGDEQYF. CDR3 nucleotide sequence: TGTGCCAGCAGTAGCGGGGGGGACGAGCAGTACTTC.

The CDR3 here is CASQDRVNTEAFF. The CDR3, as DNA: TGTGCCAGCCAAGACAGGGTGAACACTGAAGCTTTCTTT. The rearrangement links TRBV2 to TRBJ1-1, with 7 bases matching TRBD1. CDR1 and CDR2 (germline): SNHLY, FYNNEI. CDR3 length equals 13 residues. J gave up 0 bases and V 8 bases, and 3 bases lay outside the gene matches.

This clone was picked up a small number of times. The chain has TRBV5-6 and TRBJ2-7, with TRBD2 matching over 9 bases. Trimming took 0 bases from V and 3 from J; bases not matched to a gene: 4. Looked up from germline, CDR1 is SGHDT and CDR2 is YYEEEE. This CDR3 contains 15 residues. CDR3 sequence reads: CASSLGLAGFYEQYF. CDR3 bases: TGTGCCAGCAGCTTGGGGCTAGCGGGGTTCTACGAGCAGTACTTC.

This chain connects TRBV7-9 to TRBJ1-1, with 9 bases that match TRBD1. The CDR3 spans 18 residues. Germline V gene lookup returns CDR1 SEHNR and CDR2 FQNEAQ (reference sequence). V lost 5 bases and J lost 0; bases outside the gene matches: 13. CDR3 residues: CASSLSVGTGRMNTEAFF. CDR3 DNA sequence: TGTGCCAGCAGCCTATCCGTGGGGACAGGGCGCATGAACACTGAAGCTTTCTTT.

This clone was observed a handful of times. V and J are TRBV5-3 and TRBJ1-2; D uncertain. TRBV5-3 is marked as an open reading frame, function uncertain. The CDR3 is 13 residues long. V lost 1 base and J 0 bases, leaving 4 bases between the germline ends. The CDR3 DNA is TGTGCCAGAAGCTTGACAGCTAACTATGGCTACACCTTC. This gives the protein CARSLTANYGYTF.

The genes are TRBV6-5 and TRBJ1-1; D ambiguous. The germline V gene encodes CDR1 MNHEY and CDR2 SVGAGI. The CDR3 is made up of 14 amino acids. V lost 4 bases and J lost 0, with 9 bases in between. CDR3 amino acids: CASSSPGLNTEAFF. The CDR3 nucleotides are TGTGCCAGCAGTTCCCCCGGGTTGAACACTGAAGCTTTCTTT.

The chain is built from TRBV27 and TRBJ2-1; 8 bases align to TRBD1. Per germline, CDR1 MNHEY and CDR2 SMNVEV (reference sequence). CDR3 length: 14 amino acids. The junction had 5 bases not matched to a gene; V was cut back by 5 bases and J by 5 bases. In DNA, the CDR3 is TGTGCCAGCAGTCCCAGGGGGCGCGACAATGAGCAGTTCTTC. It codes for CASSPRGRDNEQFF.

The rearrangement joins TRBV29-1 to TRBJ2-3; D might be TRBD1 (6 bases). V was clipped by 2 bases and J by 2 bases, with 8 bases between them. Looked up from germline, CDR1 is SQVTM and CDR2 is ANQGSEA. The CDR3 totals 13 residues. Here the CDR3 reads CSVERTATDTQYF. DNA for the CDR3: TGCAGCGTTGAACGGACAGCCACAGATACGCAGTATTTT.

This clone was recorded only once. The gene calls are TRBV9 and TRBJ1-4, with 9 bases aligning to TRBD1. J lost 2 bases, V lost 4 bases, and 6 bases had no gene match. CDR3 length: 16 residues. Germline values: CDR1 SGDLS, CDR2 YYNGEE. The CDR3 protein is CASSRQGVSTNEKLFF. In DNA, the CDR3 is TGTGCCAGCAGCCGACAGGGGGTCTCTACTAATGAAAAACTGTTTTTT.

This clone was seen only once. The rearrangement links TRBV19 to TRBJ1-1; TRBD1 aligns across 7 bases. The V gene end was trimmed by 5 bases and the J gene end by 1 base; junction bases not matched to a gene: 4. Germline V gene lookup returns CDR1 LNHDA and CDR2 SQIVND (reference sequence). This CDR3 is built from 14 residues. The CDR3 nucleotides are TGTGCCAGTAGTTCTGGGACAGAGAACACTGAAGCTTTCTTT. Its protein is CASSSGTENTEAFF.

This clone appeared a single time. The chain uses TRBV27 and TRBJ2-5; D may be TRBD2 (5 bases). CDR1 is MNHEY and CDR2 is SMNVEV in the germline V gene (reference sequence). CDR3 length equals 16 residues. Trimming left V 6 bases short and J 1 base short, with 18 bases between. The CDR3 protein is CASSRGRGLPQETQYF. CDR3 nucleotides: TGTGCCAGCAGCCGCGGCCGGGGTCTTCCCCAAGAGACCCAGTACTTC.